A single sample is the source of the 8 T cell receptor beta chains below, sequenced in a study of CD8 T cells in ankylosing spondylitis. TCRdb re-called the 5' RACE reads through MiXCR, storing one row per CDR3 protein. This sample has 150,000 to 200,000 distinct CDR3 sequences, with roughly 20% found just once. Sample: blood, either unsorted or a sorted T cell fraction (not recorded which). Source of these receptors: a male donor between 10 and 30 years old with ankylosing spondylitis or in good health (not recorded which).

The chain uses TRBV24-1 and TRBJ2-7; no definite D call. The CDR3 extends over 11 amino acids. The V gene lost 3 bases and the J gene lost 7 bases, with 6 bases spanning the gap. CDR1 KGHDR and CDR2 SFDVKD come from the germline V gene. CDR3 nucleotide sequence: TGTGCCACCAGTGATCTCAGGGAGCAGTACTTC. Its translation is CATSDLREQYF.

The J gene is TRBJ2-5, the V gene TRBV14; possibly TRBD2 for D (6 bases). The V end lost 4 bases, the J end lost 0 bases, and 9 bases lay between the germline ends. Germline V gene sequence: CDR1 SGHDN, CDR2 FVKESK. This CDR3 is built from 14 residues. CDR3 sequence (DNA): TGTGCCAGCAGCCCGGGACTCAACCAAGAGACCCAGTACTTC. Protein sequence: CASSPGLNQETQYF.

This clonotype occurred many times. This chain uses TRBV29-1 with TRBJ2-5; D may match TRBD1 or TRBD2 (5 bases each). Deletions cut 7 bases from V and 5 bases from J, with 5 bases between. The CDR3 is 9 amino acids. CDR1 and CDR2 from the germline V gene are SQVTM and ANQGSEA. CDR3 region: CSGGETQYF. The CDR3 DNA reads TGCAGCGGGGGGGAGACCCAGTACTTC.

This clonotype was seen ten or more times. V is TRBV12-3 or TRBV12-4 and J is TRBJ2-1, with a possible D match to TRBD1 (5 bases). The germline V and J ends were trimmed by 1 base and 5 bases, with 6 bases remaining between them. This CDR3 is built from 13 residues. In nucleotides, the CDR3 is TGTGCCAGCAGTTTAGACAGGCACAATGAGCAGTTCTTC. This codes for CASSLDRHNEQFF.

The chain links TRBV18 to TRBJ2-7; D may correspond to TRBD1 or TRBD2 (5 bases each). This CDR3 spans 19 amino acids. CDR1 and CDR2 from the germline V gene are KGHSH and LQKENI. V was trimmed by 1 base and J by 5 bases, leaving 27 bases between them. The CDR3 region has the DNA TGTGCCAGCTCACCACTTCTGGTGATAGGGACCCCCTTGGAAAACGAGCAGTACTTC. Protein product: CASSPLLVIGTPLENEQYF.

This clonotype was seen more than once but under ten times. This chain links TRBV12-3 or TRBV12-4 with TRBJ1-2; the D gene is possibly TRBD1 (5 bases). This CDR3 spans 12 amino acids. The V end was cut by 0 bases, the J end by 9 bases, with 8 bases between. This CDR3 is CASSLARARYTF. In nucleotides, the CDR3 is TGTGCCAGCAGTTTAGCCAGGGCGCGCTACACCTTC.

This clonotype was counted between two and nine times. V and J are TRBV11-3 and TRBJ1-3; TRBD1 matches at 7 bases. The germline gives CDR1 SGHNT, CDR2 YENEEA. The CDR3 covers 14 residues. V shed 4 bases and J 4 bases; nucleotides not matched to a gene: 4. The CDR3 here is CASSSSTGGNTIYF. The CDR3, as DNA: TGTGCCAGCAGCTCGTCGACAGGGGGAAACACCATATATTTT.

This chain joins TRBV29-1 and TRBJ2-1, with D tentatively TRBD2 (5 bases). Germline V CDR1 and CDR2: SQVTM, ANQGSEA. V was shortened by 6 bases and J by 3 bases, with 18 bases between the two germline ends. The CDR3 covers 15 residues. For the CDR3, the DNA is TGCAGCGTCGACCCGGGGAGCGTAGACTACAATGAGCAGTTCTTC. Protein: CSVDPGSVDYNEQFF.